These 3 T cell receptor beta chains originate from one sample sequenced in a study of shared clonotypes between healthy human individuals. Profiled with immunoSEQ multiplex PCR; TCRdb holds only in-frame clones, not every one. The sample lists some 2,100,000 clones, approximately 94% occurring once. The specimen was naive CD4+ T cells sorted from blood. Noted subset: CD45RA+ positively selected. Receptors were obtained from a man aged 18 to 29 in good health.

This clone showed up just once. The chain combines TRBV6-6 with TRBJ1-1; D is unresolved. V shed 2 bases and J shed 1 base, with 11 bases lying between them. Germline V gene sequence: CDR1 MNHNY, CDR2 SVGAGI (reference sequence). The CDR3 has 15 amino acids. CDR3 sequence reads: CASSYRQDPNTEAFF. The DNA of the CDR3 is TGTGCCAGCAGTTACCGGCAGGACCCGAACACTGAAGCTTTCTTT.

The rearrangement uses TRBV6-5 and TRBJ2-3; D call uncertain. The germline CDR1 and CDR2 sequences are MNHEY and SVGAGI. V shed 2 bases and J shed 4 bases, with 4 bases lying between them. The CDR3 consists of 12 residues. CDR3 bases: TGTGCCAGCAGTTACAATTCAGATACGCAGTATTTT. It specifies CASSYNSDTQYF.

The gene calls are TRBV7-9 and TRBJ2-3; possibly TRBD2 for D (5 bases). The CDR3 totals 18 residues. CDR1 SEHNR and CDR2 FQNEAQ come from the germline V gene (reference sequence). Trimming took 0 bases from V and 0 from J, leaving 16 bases between them. The CDR3 region has the DNA TGTGCCAGCAGCTTAGCGCTAGGCAAATCGGGAAGCACAGATACGCAGTATTTT. Protein sequence: CASSLALGKSGSTDTQYF.